This T cell receptor beta chain appears in the sequencing data of a study of beta chain features in type 1 diabetes. Study-level points and caveats: Shorter TCRB CDR3s, moderately but significantly so, were found in Type 1 diabetes patients in all four CD4+ subsets. More deletions and fewer insertions at VDJ junctions were found in patients with type 1 diabetes.

The authors reverse transcribed all of the isolated RNA, so sequencing captured expressed TCRB transcripts. Each sample of naive, central memory or regulatory T cells had, on average, roughly 3.4 million reads. TCRdb keeps only in-frame clones here, not all; method: immunoSEQ multiplex PCR. Of 900,000 or so clones detected, about a sixth appear once; the ten largest clones hold around 0.02%. By way of CD45RO/CCR7/CD25/CD127/CD95/CD27, the CD4+ regulatory, stem cell-like memory, central memory and naive cells were sorted. Worth noting for this clone: Its specificity is unknown. Other nucleotide sequences in the sample specify the same CDR3.

This CDR3 comprises 15 residues. V lost 0 bases and J lost 1, with 9 bases in between. Per germline, CDR1 SGHDT and CDR2 YYEEEE. This chain uses TRBV5-6 with TRBJ2-3; D perhaps matches TRBD1 (6 bases). Input material: naive CD4+ T cells from blood. The source is a woman aged 18-29 years in good health. CDR3 nucleotides: TGTGCCAGCAGCTTGGTGGCAGGGGGCACAGATACGCAGTATTTT. Encoded protein: CASSLVAGGTDTQYF.